This T cell receptor beta chain was identified in a study of regulatory T cells in long-lasting Graves disease. General study points: Comparison showed that persistent patients shared more public clonotypes (2,741) than new patients (approximately 930).

Specified time point: newly diagnosed GD, antithyroid drugs for less than 3 months. TCR sequences were obtained from RNA taken from PBMCs. This clonotype was seen many times. Its matching antigen is unknown. Both iRepertoire HTBI primers and Arm-PCR of CDR3 regions were used to build the TCR beta libraries. TCRdb reprocessed the multiplex PCR reads with MiXCR, giving one entry per CDR3 protein. This sample has 400,000 to 500,000 distinct CDR3 sequences, with approximately 16% found just once. This same sample was also taken into another study, of T cells in Graves' hyperthyroidism and ophthalmopathy. That work adds: Initially, a first-round RT-PCR of the TCR CDR3 employed the HTBI primer set. Appearing also in blood were most of the thyroid clonotypes expanded above 0.001.

Source: peripheral blood mononuclear cells (PBMCs), taken at new diagnosis, from a patient treated with antithyroid drugs. This TCR derives from a woman younger than 35 with Graves disease.

The CDR3 DNA is TGTGCCAGCAGCCCCGGGACTAGCGGGAGGGTTGAGCAGTTCTTC. As protein: CASSPGTSGRVEQFF. This rearrangement joins TRBV6-2 or TRBV6-3 to TRBJ2-1; TRBD2 agrees at 16 bases. The junction had 5 bases not matched to a gene; V was cut back by 6 bases and J by 9 bases. Germline V gives CDR1 MNHEY, CDR2 SVGEGT. The CDR3 sequence is 15 residues long.